Listed below are T cell receptor beta chains from one sample, sequenced in a study of blood T cells in healthy people across ages. TCRdb recomputed calls from the 5' RACE reads with MiXCR, one row per CDR3 protein. Among about 640,000 distinct CDR3 sequences listed, 58% were seen once. The specimen was blood. All receptors derive from a man aged 60 to 75 in good health. Both conserved end residues are part of each CDR3. A D gene is named only where the DNA matches it firmly. Size tells how often a clone was seen (once, few, many) or the class of an expanded clone, and some rows leave it out.

cdr3_length j_call v_call clone_size d_call cdr3_nt cdr3_aa
13 TRBJ1-2 TRBV4-3 NA NA TGCGCCAGCAGCCAAGCGGACAGCCATGGCTACACCTTC CASSQADSHGYTF
13 TRBJ2-5 TRBV27 few NA TGTGCCAGCAGTCCCGCCAGGGGAGGGACCCAGTACTTC CASSPARGGTQYF
16 TRBJ2-3 TRBV7-2 once NA TGTGCCAGCAGCTTATTCGGGGGCGGGACCACAGATACGCAGTATTTT CASSLFGGGTTDTQYF
13 TRBJ2-1 TRBV27 few NA TGTGCCAGCAGTTCCAAATATTACAATGAGCAGTTCTTC CASSSKYYNEQFF
16 TRBJ1-5 TRBV20-1 NA NA TGCAGTGCTACCCCGACGGGCGCGGCTAACAATCAGCCCCAGCATTTT CSATPTGAANNQPQHF
14 TRBJ1-4 TRBV6-5 NA TRBD1 TGTGCCACCAGGGGGTGGACAGGGAATGAAAAACTGTTTTTT CATRGWTGNEKLFF
13 TRBJ2-5 TRBV6-2/TRBV6-3 few NA TGTGCCAGCAGTGGACTACCTCAAGAGACCCAGTACTTC CASSGLPQETQYF
13 TRBJ1-6 TRBV27 NA NA TGTGCCAGCAACCAGGCAGCCAATTCACCCCTCCACTTT CASNQAANSPLHF
16 TRBJ2-1 TRBV3-1 few TRBD2 TGTGCCAGCAGCCAAGTCGGGGGGATGTACTACAATGAGCAGTTCTTC CASSQVGGMYYNEQFF
13 TRBJ2-3 TRBV4-2 few NA TGTGCCAGCAGCCAAGATGGCCTTGAAACGCGGTATTTT CASSQDGLETRYF
15 TRBJ2-1 TRBV6-1 NA TRBD1 TGTGCCAGCAGTGAAGCAGGGGGCCCCACTGGCCGGCAGTTCTTC CASSEAGGPTGRQFF
14 TRBJ2-1 TRBV20-1 NA TRBD1 TGCAGTGCTAGAACCCGACAGGGGTACAATGAGCAGTTCTTC CSARTRQGYNEQFF
14 TRBJ2-7 TRBV18 few NA TGTGCCAGCTCGAGACAGGAGTCCTTCTACGAGCAGTACTTC CASSRQESFYEQYF
14 TRBJ2-5 TRBV20-1 few NA TGCAGTGCTTATTCCCCGATAGGCCAAGAGACCCAGTACTTC CSAYSPIGQETQYF